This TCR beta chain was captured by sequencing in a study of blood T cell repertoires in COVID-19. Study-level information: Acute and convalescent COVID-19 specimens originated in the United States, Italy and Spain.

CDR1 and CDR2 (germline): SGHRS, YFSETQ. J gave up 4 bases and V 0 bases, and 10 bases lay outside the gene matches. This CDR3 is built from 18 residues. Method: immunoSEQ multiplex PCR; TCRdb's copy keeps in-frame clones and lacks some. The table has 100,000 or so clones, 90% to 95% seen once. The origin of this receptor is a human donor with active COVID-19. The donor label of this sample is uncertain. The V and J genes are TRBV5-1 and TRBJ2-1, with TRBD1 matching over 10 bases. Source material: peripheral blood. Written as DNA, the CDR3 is TGCGCCAGCAGCTTGGCCCAACCGGGGACAGGGGATTACAATGAGCAGTTCTTC. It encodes CASSLAQPGTGDYNEQFF.